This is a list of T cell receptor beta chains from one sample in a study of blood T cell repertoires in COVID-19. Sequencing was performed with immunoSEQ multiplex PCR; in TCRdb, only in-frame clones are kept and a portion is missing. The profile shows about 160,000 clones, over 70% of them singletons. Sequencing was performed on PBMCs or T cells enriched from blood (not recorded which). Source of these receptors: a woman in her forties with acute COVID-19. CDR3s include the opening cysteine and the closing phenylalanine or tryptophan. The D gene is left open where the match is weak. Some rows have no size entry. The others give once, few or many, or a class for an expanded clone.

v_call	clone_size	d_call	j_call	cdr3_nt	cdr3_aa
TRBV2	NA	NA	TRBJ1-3	TGTGCCAGCAGTGAAAACTTTGGAAACACCATATATTTT	CASSENFGNTIYF
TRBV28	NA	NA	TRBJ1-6	TGTGCCAGCAGTTTATTAGTGGGGGCAAATTCACCCCTCCACTTT	CASSLLVGANSPLHF
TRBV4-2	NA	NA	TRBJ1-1	TGTGCCAGCAGCCAATCGGGGGGGGCGGACACTGAAGCTTTCTTT	CASSQSGGADTEAFF
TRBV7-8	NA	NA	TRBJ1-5	TGTGCCAGCAGCTTACGTGCGGCAGGGGATTTGCAGCCCCAGCATTTT	CASSLRAAGDLQPQHF
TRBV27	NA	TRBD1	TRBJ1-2	TGTGCCAGCAGTCCCAGGGGGCGCTTTTATGGCTACACCTTC	CASSPRGRFYGYTF
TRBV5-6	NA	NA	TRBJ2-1	TGTGCCAGCAGCTTGGTTCTCTGGAGTGAGCAGTTCTTC	CASSLVLWSEQFF
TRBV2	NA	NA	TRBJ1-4	TGTGCCAGCAGGGGCCCCTCAATGGAAAAACTGTTTTTT	CASRGPSMEKLFF
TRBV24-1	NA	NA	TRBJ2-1	TGTGCCACCAGCAGGGGTAATGAGCAGTTCTTC	CATSRGNEQFF
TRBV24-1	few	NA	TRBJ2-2	TGTGCCACCAGTGTACAAGCGGACACCGGGGAGCTGTTTTTT	CATSVQADTGELFF
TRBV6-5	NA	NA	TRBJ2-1	TGTGCCAGCAGTATAAGAAGCGACAATGAGCAGTTCTTC	CASSIRSDNEQFF
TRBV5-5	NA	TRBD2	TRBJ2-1	TGTGCCAGCAGCCACTGGGGACTAGCGGGAGTCAATGAGCAGTTCTTC	CASSHWGLAGVNEQFF
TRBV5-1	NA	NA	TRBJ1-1	TGCGCCAGCAGCCCGGAGACAGGGAACACTGAAGCTTTCTTT	CASSPETGNTEAFF
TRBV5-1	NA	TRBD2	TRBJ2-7	TGCGCCAGCAGCTTAGGTAGCGGGTCTTCCTACGAGCAGTACTTC	CASSLGSGSSYEQYF
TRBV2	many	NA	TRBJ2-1	TGTGCCAGCAGCGGGTGGAGGGACAATGAGCAGTTCTTC	CASSGWRDNEQFF
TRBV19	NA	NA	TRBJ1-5	TGTGCCAGTTGCGACGCGGATCAGCCCCAGCATTTT	CASCDADQPQHF
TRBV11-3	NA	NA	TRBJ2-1	TGTGCCAGCAGCTTAGGTAGACAGGACCCCAATGAGCAGTTCTTC	CASSLGRQDPNEQFF
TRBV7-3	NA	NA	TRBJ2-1	TGTGCCAGCAGCTTATACAGTGAAGGGGCCTACAATGAGCAGTTCTTC	CASSLYSEGAYNEQFF
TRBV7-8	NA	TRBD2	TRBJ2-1	TGTGCCAGCAGCCCCGAGAATCTGCGGGAGGGCCGCAATGAGCAGTTCTTC	CASSPENLREGRNEQFF
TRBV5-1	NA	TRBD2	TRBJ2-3	TGCGCCAGCAGATTCGGGACTAGCGGGACAGGGTTGCAGTATTTT	CASRFGTSGTGLQYF
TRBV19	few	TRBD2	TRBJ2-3	TGTGCCAGTAGTCCGCGGACTAGCGGGAGGACTCCTAGCACAGATACGCAGTATTTT	CASSPRTSGRTPSTDTQYF
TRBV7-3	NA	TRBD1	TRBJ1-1	TGTGCCAGCAGCTCAGCAACGAGGGGACAGGATTCAACTGAAGCTTTCTTT	CASSSATRGQDSTEAFF
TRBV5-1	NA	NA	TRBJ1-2	TGCGCCAGCAGCTTATGGGCAGGCAGTCCAACCTATGGCTACACCTTC	CASSLWAGSPTYGYTF
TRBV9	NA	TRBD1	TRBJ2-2	TGTGCCAGCAGCGCGACAGGGGCAGGGGAGCTGTTTTTT	CASSATGAGELFF
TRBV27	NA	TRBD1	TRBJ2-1	TGTGCCAGCAGTTTCGGACAGGGGAATGAGCAGTTCTTC	CASSFGQGNEQFF
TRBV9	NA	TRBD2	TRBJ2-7	TGTGCCAGCAGCGTAGAGGGGGAAGCGGGAGTTGGTCGGGAGCAGTACTTC	CASSVEGEAGVGREQYF
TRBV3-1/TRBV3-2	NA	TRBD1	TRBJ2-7	TGTGCCAGCAGCCCGCGCCCACAGGGGTGGAGGTCCTACGAGCAGTACTTC	CASSPRPQGWRSYEQYF
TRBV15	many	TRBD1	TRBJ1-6	TGTGCCACCAGCAGAGATAGACAGGGGAGTTCACCCCTCCACTTT	CATSRDRQGSSPLHF
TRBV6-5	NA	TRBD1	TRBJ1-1	TGTGCCAGCAGTACAGGGGCGATGAACACTGAAGCTTTCTTT	CASSTGAMNTEAFF
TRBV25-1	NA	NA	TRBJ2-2	TGTGCCAGCAGTTTTAGCAGGGTGGGCGGGGAGCTGTTTTTT	CASSFSRVGGELFF
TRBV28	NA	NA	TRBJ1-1	TGTGCCAGCAGACTCACAGAGAGGAACACTGAAGCTTTCTTT	CASRLTERNTEAFF
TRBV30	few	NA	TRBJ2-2	TGTGCCTGGAGTGCACTTATTTCCGGGGAGCTGTTTTTT	CAWSALISGELFF
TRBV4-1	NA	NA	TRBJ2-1	TGCGCCAGCGCTGAGGAAGGACTTCGATACAATGAGCAGTTCTTC	CASAEEGLRYNEQFF
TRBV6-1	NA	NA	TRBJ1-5	TGTGCCAGCAGTGAAACGACAGAGCCCCATCAGCCCCAGCATTTT	CASSETTEPHQPQHF
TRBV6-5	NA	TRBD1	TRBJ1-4	TGTGCCAGCCGTTCAGGGGGAACTAATGAAAAACTGTTTTTT	CASRSGGTNEKLFF
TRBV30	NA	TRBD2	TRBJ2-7	TGTGCCTGGAGTCCATTTAGCGGGAGTTCCTACGAGCAGTACTTC	CAWSPFSGSSYEQYF
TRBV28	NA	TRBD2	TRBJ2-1	TGTGCCAGCAAGGGACTAGCGGGCTACAATGAGCAGTTCTTC	CASKGLAGYNEQFF
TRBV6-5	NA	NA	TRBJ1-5	TGTGCCAGCAGTTACTCGCGGGGTCAGCCCCAGCATTTT	CASSYSRGQPQHF
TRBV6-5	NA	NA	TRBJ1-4	TGTGCCAGCAGACCGACGAGGACAGAGAATGAAAAACTGTTTTTT	CASRPTRTENEKLFF
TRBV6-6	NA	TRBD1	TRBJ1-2	TGTGCCAGCAGTCCAAAACGGGACAGGGCTGGCTACACCTTC	CASSPKRDRAGYTF